This T cell receptor beta chain was sequenced in a study of T cells in Graves' hyperthyroidism and ophthalmopathy (dated by TCRdb to 2018 to 2020). For the wider study: Peripheral blood samples were taken at initial diagnosis, before any treatment was given. TCR V-J signatures able to tell the groups apart were searched for in a discovery cohort of 90 to 100 patients, of whom over 40 had Graves' ophthalmopathy and about 60 had stable Graves' hyperthyroidism. An independent validation cohort of 18 to 20 hyperthyroidism patients and about 16 patients who later progressed to ophthalmopathy tested prospective prediction of ophthalmopathy. The 90 or so discovery patients were randomly split 7:3 into training and test sets. Thyroid tissue and blood T-cell repertoires from six Graves' hyperthyroidism patients were also compared in the study. Once sampling was done, hyperthyroidism patients were given methimazole at a starting dose of 30 mg daily, whereas ophthalmopathy patients were given high-dose intravenous methylprednisolone. The paper reports TCR Vbeta CDR3 sequencing of some 140 peripheral blood samples: around 45 ophthalmopathy, roughly 80 hyperthyroidism and roughly 17 progressor patients. General findings and caveats noted by the study authors: Most expanded thyroid clonotypes (frequency above 0.001) were also found in blood, which suggests that blood repertoires may mirror thyroid immune responses. In cross-validation, a model built on a 13 V-J signature told ophthalmopathy apart from stable hyperthyroidism with 87.88% sensitivity and approximately 81% specificity, and in testing the same model reached 80%/75%. During validation, the model predicted progression to ophthalmopathy a median of approximately 7 months ahead of onset, with more than 55% sensitivity and 72.22% specificity. No statistical method was used to fix the sample size in advance, and group allocation was not hidden from the investigators.

A word on this clonotype: Its binding antigen is unknown. One base away there is no much larger clone; base qualities are not given.

TCR beta CDR3 regions were amplified from RNA transcripts. A first-round RT-PCR of the TCR CDR3 used the HTBI primer set with the Qiagen OneStep RT-PCR kit. The libraries were constructed in a second round of multiplex PCR and then size-selected and purified. Sequencing of the libraries was done on an Illumina HiSeq2000 using paired-end 100 bp reads. As for the authors' bioinformatics: SOAPnuke was used to process the raw data, throwing out any read that contained adapters or uncalled bases, had a mean Phred below 15, or lacked an exact constant-primer or identifier match. High-quality paired reads were merged using COPE v1.2.5, and each unique nucleotide sequence was defined as a clonotype. Clonotypes were aligned to IMGT TRBV, TRBD and TRBJ reference segments using MiTCR v1.1. Analysis was restricted to V-J combinations with a frequency above 0.0001, which covered 99.2% of repertoires. A TCS score was defined as the ratio of F50 (clonal expansion) to E x V (chaos), with BLOSUM62-based TCRdist applied between CDR3 peptides within each V-J. Welch's t-statistics and random forest reduced just over 500 V-J features to 13, which were used in a naive Bayes classifier (R e1071). The Morisita-Horn index was used to measure how similar the thyroid and blood repertoires were. Clones were called with MiXCR by TCRdb after fastp trimmed the public reads at Q25, and only in-frame beta chains were retained. One record per CDR3 amino acid sequence lists the most common genes and DNA. What appears here as the V and J calls and clone size reflects TCRdb's work, not the paper's. This sample has roughly 710,000 distinct CDR3 sequences in its table, and 30% to 40% of those were observed once. Clones ranked in the top ten supply around 30% of the sample.

Stable Graves' hyperthyroidism was defined as no progression to ophthalmopathy during 18 months of follow-up. Hyperthyroidism patients were newly diagnosed, had a disease duration of under 2 months, and were aged 18 to 65 years. The study excluded patients with uncontrolled infections, other autoimmune diseases, pregnancy or lactation. Diagnoses were established on the basis of clinical symptoms, serum thyroxine and TRAb, thyroid ultrasound, and orbital computed tomography. PBMCs were separated from 8 to 10 ml of fresh peripheral blood using Ficoll-Paque density gradient centrifugation. Total RNA was extracted using Trizol reagent, and RNA quality was assessed on an Agilent 2100 Bioanalyzer. The sequence came from a woman aged 35 to 49 with Graves' hyperthyroidism. Sequenced material: blood.

CDR3 loop: CASSVGSSGSGELFF. The DNA sequence is given as TGTGCCAGTAGTGTCGGGAGCTCCGGGTCCGGGGAGCTGTTTTTT. This chain joins TRBV19 to TRBJ2-2; TRBD2 is perhaps the D gene, given 6 matching bases. CDR1 and CDR2 were assigned from the germline V gene (reference sequence) as LNHDA and SQIVND. The cysteine opens and the phenylalanine closes a CDR3 of 15 amino acids. The kept DNA is CDR3 alone, 45 bases in frame from the first base. V sheds 5 bases and J sheds 6 bases, leaving 16 bases between their ends.